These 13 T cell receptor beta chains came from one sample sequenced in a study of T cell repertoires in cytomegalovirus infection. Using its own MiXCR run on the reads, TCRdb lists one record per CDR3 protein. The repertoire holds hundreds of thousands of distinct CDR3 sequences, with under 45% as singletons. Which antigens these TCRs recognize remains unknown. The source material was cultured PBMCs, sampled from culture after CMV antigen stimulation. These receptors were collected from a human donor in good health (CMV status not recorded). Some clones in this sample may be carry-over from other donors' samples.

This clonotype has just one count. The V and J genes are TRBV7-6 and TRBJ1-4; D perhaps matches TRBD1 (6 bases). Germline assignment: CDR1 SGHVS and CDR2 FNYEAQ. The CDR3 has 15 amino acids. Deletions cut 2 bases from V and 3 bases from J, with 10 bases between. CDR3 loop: CASSLKGGPNEKLFF. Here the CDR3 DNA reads TGTGCCAGCAGCTTAAAAGGGGGACCTAATGAAAAACTGTTTTTT.

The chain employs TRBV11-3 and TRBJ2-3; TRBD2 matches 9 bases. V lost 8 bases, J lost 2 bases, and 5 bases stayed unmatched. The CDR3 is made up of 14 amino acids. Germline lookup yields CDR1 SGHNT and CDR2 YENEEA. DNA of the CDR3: TGTGCCAGCGGTGGCGGGGGGGACACAGATACGCAGTATTTT. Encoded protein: CASGGGGDTDTQYF. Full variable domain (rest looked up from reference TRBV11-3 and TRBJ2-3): EAGVVQSPRYKIIEKKQPVAFWCNPISGHNTLYWYLQNLGQGPELLIRYENEEAVDDSQLPKDRFSAERLKGVDSTLKIQPAELGDSAVYLCASGGGGDTDTQYFGPGTRLTVL.

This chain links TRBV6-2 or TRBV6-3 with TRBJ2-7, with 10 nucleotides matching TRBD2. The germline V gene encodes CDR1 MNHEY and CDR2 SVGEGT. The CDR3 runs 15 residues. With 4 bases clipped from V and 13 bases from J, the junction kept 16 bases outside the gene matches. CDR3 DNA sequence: TGTGCCAGCAGTTCTCTAGCGGGAGCCAACTCTAGGCTTTACTTC. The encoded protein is CASSSLAGANSRLYF.

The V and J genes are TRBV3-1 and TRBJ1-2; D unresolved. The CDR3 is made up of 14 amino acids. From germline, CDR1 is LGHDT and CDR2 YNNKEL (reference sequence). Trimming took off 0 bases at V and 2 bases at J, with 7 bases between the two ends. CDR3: CASSQDPRNYGYTF. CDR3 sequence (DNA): TGTGCCAGCAGCCAAGATCCGAGAAACTATGGCTACACCTTC.

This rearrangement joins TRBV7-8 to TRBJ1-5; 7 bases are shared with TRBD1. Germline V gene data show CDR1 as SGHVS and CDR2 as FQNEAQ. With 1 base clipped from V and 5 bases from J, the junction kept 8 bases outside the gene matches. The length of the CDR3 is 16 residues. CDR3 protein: CASSLEASGGYQPQHF. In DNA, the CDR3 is TGTGCCAGCAGCTTAGAGGCGTCAGGGGGTTATCAGCCCCAGCATTTT.

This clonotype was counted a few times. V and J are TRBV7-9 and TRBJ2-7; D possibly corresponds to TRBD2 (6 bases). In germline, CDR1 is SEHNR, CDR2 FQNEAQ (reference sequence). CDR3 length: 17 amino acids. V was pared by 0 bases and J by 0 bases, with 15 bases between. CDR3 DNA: TGTGCCAGCAGCTTAGCGCCGCTAGCGTACATCTCCTACGAGCAGTACTTC. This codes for CASSLAPLAYISYEQYF.

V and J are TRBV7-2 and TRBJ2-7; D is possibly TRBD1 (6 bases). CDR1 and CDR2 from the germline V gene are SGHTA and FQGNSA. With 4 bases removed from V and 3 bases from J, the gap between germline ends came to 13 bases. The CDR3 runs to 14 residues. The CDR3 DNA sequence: TGTGCCAGCAGCTCACAACAAGGGGGCTACGAGCAGTACTTC. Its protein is CASSSQQGGYEQYF.

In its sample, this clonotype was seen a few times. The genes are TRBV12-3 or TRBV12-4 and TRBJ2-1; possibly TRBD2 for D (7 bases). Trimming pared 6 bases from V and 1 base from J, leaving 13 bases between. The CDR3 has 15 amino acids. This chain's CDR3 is CASRRGQWSYNEQFF. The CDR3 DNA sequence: TGTGCCAGCAGGCGGGGGCAATGGTCCTACAATGAGCAGTTCTTC.

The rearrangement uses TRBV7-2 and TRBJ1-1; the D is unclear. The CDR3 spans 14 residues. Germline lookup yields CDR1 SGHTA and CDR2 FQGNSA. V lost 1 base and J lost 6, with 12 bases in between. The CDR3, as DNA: TGTGCCAGCAGCTTAGTATCGGGAATGGCTGAAGCTTTCTTT. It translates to CASSLVSGMAEAFF.

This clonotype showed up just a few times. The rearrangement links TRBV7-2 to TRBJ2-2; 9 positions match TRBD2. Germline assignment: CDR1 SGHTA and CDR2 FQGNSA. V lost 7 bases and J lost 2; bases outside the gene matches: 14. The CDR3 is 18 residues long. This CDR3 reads CASTRGKRGVVNTGELFF. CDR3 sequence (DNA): TGTGCCAGCACCAGGGGCAAGCGGGGGGTCGTAAACACCGGGGAGCTGTTTTTT.

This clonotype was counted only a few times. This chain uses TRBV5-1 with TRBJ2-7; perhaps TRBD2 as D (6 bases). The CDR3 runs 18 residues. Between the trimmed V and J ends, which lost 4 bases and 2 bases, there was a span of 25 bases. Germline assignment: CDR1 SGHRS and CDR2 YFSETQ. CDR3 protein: CASSRSEGPASDPYEQYF. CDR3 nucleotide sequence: TGCGCCAGCAGCCGCTCGGAAGGCCCCGCTAGCGATCCCTACGAGCAGTACTTC.

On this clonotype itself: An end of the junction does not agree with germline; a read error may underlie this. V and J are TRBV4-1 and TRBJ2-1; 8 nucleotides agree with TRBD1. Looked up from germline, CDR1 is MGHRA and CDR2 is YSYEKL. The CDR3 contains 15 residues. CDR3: CASSLGQGFYNEQFF. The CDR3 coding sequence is TGTGCCAGCAGCTTAGGACAGGGTTTTTACAATGAGCAGTTCTTC.

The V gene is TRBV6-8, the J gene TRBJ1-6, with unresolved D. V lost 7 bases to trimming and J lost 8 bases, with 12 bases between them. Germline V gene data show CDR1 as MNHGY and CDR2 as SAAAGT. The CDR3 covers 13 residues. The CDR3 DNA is TGTGCCAGCACCCTCATGGTGGATTCACCCCTCCACTTT. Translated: CASTLMVDSPLHF.